A single T cell receptor beta chain is shown here with its context. These data belong to a study of T cell changes during pregnancy in multiple sclerosis. Libraries were prepared by immunoSEQ multiplex PCR; TCRdb keeps only in-frame clonotypes and omits some of them. Found here are roughly 70,000 clones, more than 85% of them singletons; the top ten hold about 2.1%. Germline CDR1 is SGHDN and CDR2 is FVKESK. This CDR3 has 13 residues. Trimming cost V 6 bases and J 2 bases; bases outside gene matches: 3. J is TRBJ2-7 and V is TRBV14, with TRBD1 matching over 8 bases. This TCR was sampled from a female donor with multiple sclerosis, enrolled in a pregnancy study. This specimen consisted of peripheral blood, obtained in the first trimester of pregnancy. CDR3 protein: CASRAGGTYEQYF. CDR3 DNA sequence: TGTGCCAGCAGGGCAGGGGGCACCTACGAGCAGTACTTC.